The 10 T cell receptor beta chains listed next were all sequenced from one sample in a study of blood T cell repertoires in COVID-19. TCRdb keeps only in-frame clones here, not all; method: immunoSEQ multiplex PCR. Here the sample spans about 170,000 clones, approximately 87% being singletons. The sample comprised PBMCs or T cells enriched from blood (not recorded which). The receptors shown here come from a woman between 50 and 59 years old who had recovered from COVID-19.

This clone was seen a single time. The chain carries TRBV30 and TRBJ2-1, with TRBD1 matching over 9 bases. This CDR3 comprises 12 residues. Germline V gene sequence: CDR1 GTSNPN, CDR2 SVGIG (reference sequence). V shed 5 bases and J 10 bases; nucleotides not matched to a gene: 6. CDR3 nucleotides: TGTGCCTGGGGGGACAGGGTCGGCGAGCAGTTCTTC. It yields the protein CAWGDRVGEQFF.

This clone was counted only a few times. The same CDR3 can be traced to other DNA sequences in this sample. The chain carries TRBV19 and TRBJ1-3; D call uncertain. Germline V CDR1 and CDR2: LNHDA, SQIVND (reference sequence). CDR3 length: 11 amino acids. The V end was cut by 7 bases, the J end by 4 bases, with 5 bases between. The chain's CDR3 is CASTLGNTIYF. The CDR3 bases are TGTGCCAGTACGTTGGGAAACACCATATATTTT.

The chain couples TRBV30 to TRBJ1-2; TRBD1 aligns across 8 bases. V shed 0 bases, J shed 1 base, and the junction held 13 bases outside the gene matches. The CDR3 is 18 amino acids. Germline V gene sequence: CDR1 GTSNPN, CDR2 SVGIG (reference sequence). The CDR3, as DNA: TGTGCCTGGAGTGTACAGAAGGACAGGGCGAAATTTAACTATGGCTACACCTTC. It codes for CAWSVQKDRAKFNYGYTF.

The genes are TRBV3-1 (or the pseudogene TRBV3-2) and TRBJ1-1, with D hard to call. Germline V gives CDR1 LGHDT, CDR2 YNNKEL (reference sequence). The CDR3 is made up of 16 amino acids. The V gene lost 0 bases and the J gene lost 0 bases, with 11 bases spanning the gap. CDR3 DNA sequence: TGTGCCAGCAGCCAAGATAATAGACTCCTGAACACTGAAGCTTTCTTT. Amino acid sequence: CASSQDNRLLNTEAFF.

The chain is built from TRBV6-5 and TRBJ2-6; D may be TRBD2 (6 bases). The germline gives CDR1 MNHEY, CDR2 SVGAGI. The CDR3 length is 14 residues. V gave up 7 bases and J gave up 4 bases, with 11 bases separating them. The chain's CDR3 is CASIGLSGANVLTF. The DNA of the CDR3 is TGTGCCAGCATAGGACTATCCGGGGCCAACGTCCTGACTTTC.

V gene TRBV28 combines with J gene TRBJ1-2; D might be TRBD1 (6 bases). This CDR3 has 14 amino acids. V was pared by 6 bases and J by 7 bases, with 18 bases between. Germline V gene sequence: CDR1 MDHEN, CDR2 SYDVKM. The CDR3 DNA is TGTGCCAGCAGGGAACCTCAGGGGTCGCGTGGCTACACCTTC. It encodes CASREPQGSRGYTF.

CDR3 in DNA: TGTGCCAGCAGGAGACAGGGGGCGCCTGGTGGCTACACCTTC. Its translation is CASRRQGAPGGYTF. V and J are TRBV3-1 (or the pseudogene TRBV3-2) and TRBJ1-2; TRBD1 agrees at 10 bases. The germline V gene has CDR1 LGHDT and CDR2 YNNKEL (reference sequence). The CDR3 runs 14 residues. Trimming at V came to 6 bases and at J to 7 bases, leaving 8 bases not matched to a gene.

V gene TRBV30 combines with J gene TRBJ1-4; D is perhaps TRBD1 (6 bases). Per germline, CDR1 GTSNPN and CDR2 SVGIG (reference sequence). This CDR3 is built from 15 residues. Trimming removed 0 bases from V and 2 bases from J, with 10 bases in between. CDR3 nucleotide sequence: TGTGCCTGGAGTGTCTCGGGGGGCACTAATGAAAAACTGTTTTTT. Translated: CAWSVSGGTNEKLFF.

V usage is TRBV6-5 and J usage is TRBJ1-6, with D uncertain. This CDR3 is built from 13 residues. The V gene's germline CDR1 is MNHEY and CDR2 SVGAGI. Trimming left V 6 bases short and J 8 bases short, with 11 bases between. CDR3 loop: CASSNDGDSPLHF. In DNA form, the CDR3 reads TGTGCCAGCAGCAACGACGGGGATTCACCCCTCCACTTT.

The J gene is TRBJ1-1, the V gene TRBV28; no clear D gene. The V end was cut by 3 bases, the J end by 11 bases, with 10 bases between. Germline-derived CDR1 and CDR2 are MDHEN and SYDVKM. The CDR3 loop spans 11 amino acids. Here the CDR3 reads CASSLYGSAFF. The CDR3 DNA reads TGTGCCAGCAGTTTGTACGGGTCCGCTTTCTTT.